This T cell receptor (beta chain) was captured in a study of blood T cell repertoires in COVID-19. About the research overall: The United States, Italy and Spain supplied acute and convalescent COVID-19 samples. PBMCs, B-cell-depleted T cells, or T cells provided the cDNA or gDNA that made up the material.

Authors' methods: Reference gene primer amplification in the assay estimated nucleated cell counts. TCRdb's table, derived via immunoSEQ multiplex PCR, lists solely in-frame clones and lacks some. That table is the source of V, J and clone size, and D and trimming were worked out from the DNA. This repertoire shows about 100,000 clones, almost 80% found once; its top ten account for 9% to 13%. Losses at the gene ends were 5 bases for V and 5 bases for J; bases not matched to a gene: 9. The CDR3 covers 15 residues. Germline V gene data show CDR1 as SGDLS and CDR2 as YYNGEE. Input material: peripheral blood. The receptor comes from a woman in her 70s with acute or convalescent COVID-19. The rearrangement uses TRBV9 and TRBJ2-5; 10 nucleotides line up with TRBD1. The DNA of the CDR3 is TGTGCCAGCAGTCAGCGACAGGGGGCAAGGGAGACCCAGTACTTC. Encoded protein: CASSQRQGARETQYF.